These T cell receptor beta chains were read from a single sample in a study of T cells in Graves' hyperthyroidism and ophthalmopathy. Each CDR3 protein gets one entry after TCRdb re-called the multiplex PCR reads with MiXCR. The sample carries 300,000 or so distinct CDR3 sequences, 16% recorded once. Sequenced sample: blood. Receptors were obtained from a man aged 30-40 years with Graves' hyperthyroidism. Each CDR3 is given with its conserved first and last residue. The D gene is left open where the match is weak. A clone size is listed for some rows: how often the clone was seen (once, few, many), or a class if it is expanded.

J gene	D gene	clone size	V gene	CDR3 protein	CDR3 DNA
TRBJ1-2	NA	NA	TRBV2	CASSGYTF	TGTGCCAGCAGTGGCTACACCTTC
TRBJ2-5	TRBD2	few	TRBV7-9	CASSSAGAAEETQYF	TGTGCCAGCAGCTCAGCGGGAGCTGCGGAAGAGACCCAGTACTTC
TRBJ2-2	TRBD2	NA	TRBV5-1	CASSYGLAGGNTGELFF	TGCGCCAGCAGCTACGGACTAGCGGGAGGGAACACCGGGGAGCTGTTTTTT
TRBJ2-1	NA	few	TRBV20-1	CSARDNGANEQFF	TGCAGTGCTAGAGATAACGGGGCGAATGAGCAGTTCTTC
TRBJ2-7	NA	NA	TRBV7-9	CASSLGANHEQYF	TGTGCCAGCAGCTTAGGGGCCAACCACGAGCAGTACTTC
TRBJ1-4	TRBD1	NA	TRBV5-1	CASSIGTGVADEKLFF	TGCGCCAGCAGCATCGGGACAGGGGTAGCGGATGAAAAACTGTTTTTT
TRBJ1-3	NA	many	TRBV20-1	CSASEGVSGNTIYF	TGCAGTGCTAGTGAGGGGGTATCTGGAAACACCATATATTTT
TRBJ2-1	NA	many	TRBV6-1	CAMEEGVLWNEQFF	TGTGCCATGGAGGAGGGAGTCCTATGGAATGAGCAGTTCTTC
TRBJ2-6	NA	NA	TRBV5-8	CASSSFTAAQALNVLTF	TGTGCCAGCAGCTCATTTACCGCGGCCCAGGCACTCAACGTCCTGACTTTC
TRBJ2-7	NA	many	TRBV13	CASIHKGRHEQYF	TGTGCCAGCATCCACAAGGGGCGCCACGAGCAGTACTTC
TRBJ1-5	TRBD1	NA	TRBV27	CASTAGTGGNQPRHF	TGTGCCAGCACCGCAGGGACAGGGGGCAATCAGCCCCGGCATTTT
TRBJ2-2	TRBD1	few	TRBV2	CASRFGRDSYTGELFF	TGTGCCAGCAGATTCGGCCGGGACAGCTACACCGGGGAGCTGTTTTTT
TRBJ2-5	NA	many	TRBV2	CASSRGWETQYF	TGTGCCAGCAGTCGGGGTTGGGAGACCCAGTACTTC
TRBJ1-2	TRBD1	many	TRBV27	CASSLSGQGYGYTF	TGTGCCAGCAGTTTATCGGGACAGGGATATGGCTACACCTTC
TRBJ1-2	NA	many	TRBV27	CASSFVPRHGYTF	TGTGCCAGCAGTTTTGTCCCCAGGCATGGCTACACCTTC
TRBJ2-5	TRBD2	many	TRBV20-1	CSASELAGGLQETQYF	TGCAGTGCTAGTGAATTAGCGGGAGGGCTCCAAGAGACCCAGTACTTC
TRBJ1-5	NA	NA	TRBV28	CASSLTPPQPQHF	TGTGCCAGCAGTTTAACCCCCCCCCAGCCCCAGCATTTT
TRBJ2-1	NA	many	TRBV12-3/TRBV12-4	CASSHPDSNEQFF	TGTGCCAGCAGCCACCCGGACAGCAATGAGCAGTTCTTC
TRBJ1-6	NA	NA	TRBV10-2	CASSQTPGFSYNSPLHF	TGCGCCAGCAGTCAAACCCCAGGGTTTTCCTATAATTCACCCCTCCACTTT
TRBJ2-2	NA	once	TRBV24-1	CATGDPRENTGELFF	TGTGCCACCGGGGACCCTAGGGAGAACACCGGGGAGCTGTTTTTT
TRBJ2-5	TRBD2	NA	TRBV5-8	CASRRTSVGETQYF	TGTGCCAGCAGAAGGACTAGCGTGGGAGAGACCCAGTACTTC
TRBJ2-5	TRBD1	NA	TRBV13	CASSRRTGWETQYF	TGTGCCAGCAGCCGCCGGACAGGGTGGGAGACCCAGTACTTC
TRBJ2-7	TRBD2	many	TRBV3-1	CASSQEALGLADSYEQYF	TGTGCCAGCAGCCAAGAGGCCCTAGGACTAGCGGATTCCTACGAGCAGTACTTC
TRBJ2-1	TRBD2	many	TRBV30	CAWTGLAETYNEQFF	TGTGCCTGGACAGGACTAGCCGAGACCTACAATGAGCAGTTCTTC
TRBJ2-1	NA	NA	TRBV5-1	CASSLGPETHNEQFF	TGCGCCAGCAGCCTAGGGCCCGAGACCCACAATGAGCAGTTCTTC
TRBJ1-1	TRBD1	NA	TRBV9	CASSYSGTGGTEAFF	TGTGCCAGCAGTTATTCCGGGACAGGGGGGACTGAAGCTTTCTTT
TRBJ1-1	TRBD1	NA	TRBV6-2/TRBV6-3	CASGRDRVPEAFF	TGTGCCAGCGGCCGGGACAGGGTACCTGAAGCTTTCTTT
TRBJ2-7	TRBD2	many	TRBV20-1	CSARRSGRVSSYEQYF	TGCAGTGCTAGGCGTAGCGGGAGGGTCAGCTCCTACGAGCAGTACTTC
TRBJ2-7	NA	many	TRBV14	CASSQYPYEQYF	TGTGCCAGCAGCCAATATCCCTACGAGCAGTACTTC
TRBJ2-3	TRBD2	NA	TRBV20-1	CSLPSGRAADTQYF	TGCAGCCTGCCTAGCGGGAGGGCCGCAGATACGCAGTATTTT
TRBJ1-2	NA	many	TRBV2	CASTSDGVDGYTF	TGTGCCAGCACGAGCGATGGGGTCGATGGCTACACCTTC